The clone carrying this T cell receptor (beta chain) was recorded a few times. Its specificity is unknown. In making TCR cDNA, 5'RACE template switching added a universal primer site and UMIs to it. MiXCR, run by TCRdb on the 5' RACE reads, gives a single entry per CDR3 protein. The sample yields fewer than 450,000 distinct CDR3 sequences, around a tenth seen once. This specimen belongs to a study of T cells after yellow fever vaccination. V gave up 7 bases and J gave up 2 bases; unmatched junction bases: 4. CDR1 and CDR2 from the germline V gene are SQVTM and ANQGSEA. CDR3 length: 12 residues. Broader study findings: Researchers noted that a small share of clonotypes showed up in both CD4 and CD8 compartments. Although the secondary response was weaker, it peaked faster, at day 5 versus 15.

This chain uses TRBV29-1 with TRBJ2-7, with 8 bases fitting TRBD1. Sequencing used PBMCs, obtained on the day of the first yellow fever vaccination. The receptor was isolated from a man younger than 30 who received the YFV17D yellow fever vaccine. CDR3 nucleotides: TGCAGCGGCGAGACAGGGGCCTACGAGCAGTACTTC. Its translation is CSGETGAYEQYF.